The 20 T cell receptor beta chains below all came from one sample that was sequenced in a study of CD8 T cells in Susac syndrome. Random hexamers were used to reverse transcribe roughly 0.5 to 1 ug of RNA. TCRdb passed the immunoSEQ multiplex PCR reads through MiXCR, listing each CDR3 protein once. Among 150,000 to 200,000 distinct CDR3 sequences listed, over 85% were seen once. The material sequenced was CD4+ T cells from PBMCs. All receptors derive from a human donor in good health.

This chain uses TRBV4-2 with TRBJ2-7, with a weak D call TRBD1 (6 bases). CDR3 length: 14 residues. Trimming removed 4 bases from V and 2 bases from J, with 12 bases in between. Germline V gene sequence: CDR1 LGHNA, CDR2 YNFKEQ. The CDR3 reads CASSLSDSPYEQYF. As DNA, the CDR3 is TGTGCCAGCAGCCTATCGGACAGTCCCTACGAGCAGTACTTC.

This chain joins TRBV29-1 and TRBJ1-4, with TRBD1 as a possible D gene (5 bases). Trimming left V 6 bases short and J 8 bases short, with 19 bases between. The length of the CDR3 is 14 residues. Germline lookup yields CDR1 SQVTM and CDR2 ANQGSEA. The CDR3 loop reads CSVGNRPLGEKLFF. Here the CDR3 DNA reads TGCAGCGTCGGAAACAGGCCCCTGGGCGAAAAACTGTTTTTT.

The rearrangement links TRBV20-1 to TRBJ1-1; the match to TRBD1 covers 11 bases. CDR1 is DFQATT, CDR2 SNEGSKA, per germline (reference sequence). V lost 6 bases and J lost 9; bases outside the gene matches: 15. The CDR3 totals 15 residues. The CDR3 protein is CSAQDRGRLGRQAFF. The CDR3 nucleotides are TGCAGTGCCCAGGACAGGGGGCGTTTAGGCCGGCAAGCTTTCTTT.

The V and J genes are TRBV6-5 and TRBJ2-7, with D possibly being TRBD2 (6 bases). Per germline, CDR1 MNHEY and CDR2 SVGAGI. The CDR3 sequence is 13 residues long. V lost 10 bases to trimming and J lost 5 bases, with 18 bases between them. CDR3 in amino acids: CAIYGSLSHEQYF. CDR3 bases: TGTGCCATTTACGGGAGCTTAAGCCACGAGCAGTACTTC.

The rearrangement joins TRBV29-1 to TRBJ1-6, with 10 bases fitting TRBD1. Per the germline V gene, CDR1 is SQVTM and CDR2 is ANQGSEA. CDR3 length equals 13 residues. Losses at the gene ends were 8 bases for V and 7 bases for J; bases not matched to a gene: 5. The CDR3 sequence is CSIRQGANSPLHF. For the CDR3, the DNA is TGCAGCATAAGACAGGGGGCGAATTCACCCCTCCACTTT.

This chain connects TRBV30 to TRBJ2-5; D tentatively reads TRBD1 or TRBD2 (5 bases each). There are 14 residues in the CDR3. The V gene's germline CDR1 is GTSNPN and CDR2 SVGIG (reference sequence). V was trimmed by 0 bases and J by 2 bases, leaving 10 bases between them. Here the CDR3 reads CAWSVLGGQETQYF. CDR3 nucleotides: TGTGCCTGGAGTGTACTTGGGGGTCAAGAGACCCAGTACTTC.

The chain employs TRBV5-4 and TRBJ2-5; 8 bases are shared with TRBD2. The CDR3 loop spans 16 amino acids. The V and J ends lost 3 bases and 2 bases, in that order; junction bases with no gene match: 9. Germline V CDR1 and CDR2: SGHNT, YYREEE (reference sequence). CDR3 loop: CASSSKSSGVQETQYF. The CDR3 coding sequence is TGTGCCAGCAGCTCCAAAAGTAGCGGGGTTCAAGAGACCCAGTACTTC.

V and J are TRBV7-2 and TRBJ2-7, with D possibly TRBD2 on 5 matching bases. Germline V gene sequence: CDR1 SGHTA, CDR2 FQGNSA. Trimming pared 2 bases from V and 3 bases from J, leaving 14 bases between. This CDR3 region has 15 residues. Here the CDR3 DNA reads TGTGCCAGCAGCTTAACGTCCTGGGAGTTCTACGAGCAGTACTTC. This gives the protein CASSLTSWEFYEQYF.

This sequence joins TRBV20-1 and TRBJ2-5, with TRBD2 matching over 7 bases. Germline CDR1 and CDR2: DFQATT and SNEGSKA (reference sequence). Trimming at V came to 1 base and at J to 2 bases, leaving 13 bases not matched to a gene. This CDR3 has 17 residues. The CDR3 loop is CSARAGSGTNYQETQYF. The DNA of the CDR3 is TGCAGTGCTAGAGCCGGATCGGGGACTAACTATCAAGAGACCCAGTACTTC.

The V gene is TRBV12-3 or TRBV12-4, the J gene TRBJ1-1; 10 bases match TRBD1. Germline trimming cut 6 bases from V and 6 bases from J; bases unmatched to any gene: 10. CDR3 size: 15 residues. The CDR3 DNA sequence: TGTGCCAGCAGCCGTCCGGGACAGGGGATCGCTGAAGCTTTCTTT. Protein sequence: CASSRPGQGIAEAFF.

This chain joins TRBV19 and TRBJ2-1, with TRBD1 as a possible D gene (6 bases). V was shortened by 5 bases and J by 6 bases, with 14 bases between the two germline ends. The CDR3 is made up of 14 amino acids. Germline CDR1 and CDR2: LNHDA and SQIVND (reference sequence). In DNA, the CDR3 is TGTGCCAGTAGTGTCTCCAGGGGTCGCAATGAGCAGTTCTTC. Protein sequence: CASSVSRGRNEQFF. Using reference TRBV19 and TRBJ2-1 for the parts outside the CDR3, the full variable domain is DGGITQSPKYLFRKEGQNVTLSCEQNLNHDAMYWYRQDPGQGLRLIYYSQIVNDFQKGDIAEGYSVSREKKESFPLTVTSAQKNPTAFYLCASSVSRGRNEQFFGPGTRLTVL.

The V gene is TRBV29-1, the J gene TRBJ2-3; 9 bases line up with TRBD1. This CDR3 spans 16 amino acids. V gave up 5 bases and J gave up 4 bases; unmatched junction bases: 13. Looked up from germline, CDR1 is SQVTM and CDR2 is ANQGSEA. In nucleotides, the CDR3 is TGCAGCGTTACGGAACCCGGGACAGGGCGGGCAGATACGCAGTATTTT. Translation: CSVTEPGTGRADTQYF.

This chain links TRBV9 with TRBJ2-5, with 12 positions matching TRBD2. The CDR3 contains 16 residues. J gave up 6 bases and V 3 bases, and 9 bases lay outside the gene matches. CDR1 and CDR2 (germline): SGDLS, YYNGEE. The CDR3 is CASSAALAGGRQTQYF. The CDR3 nucleotides are TGTGCCAGCAGCGCAGCGCTAGCGGGGGGGCGGCAGACCCAGTACTTC. Looking up the rest from reference TRBV9 and TRBJ2-5 gives the full variable domain: DSGVTQTPKHLITATGQRVTLRCSPRSGDLSVYWYQQSLDQGLQFLIQYYNGEERAKGNILERFSAQQFPDLHSELNLSSLELGDSALYFCASSAALAGGRQTQYFGPGTRLLVL.

The chain uses TRBV4-2 and TRBJ2-5, with 8 bases lining up with TRBD1. Germline values: CDR1 LGHNA, CDR2 YNFKEQ. CDR3 size: 13 residues. V was clipped by 5 bases and J by 5 bases; unmatched bases: 4. In DNA form, the CDR3 reads TGTGCCAGCAGCACGGACAGGGCCGAGACCCAGTACTTC. Protein: CASSTDRAETQYF.

The chain carries TRBV20-1 and TRBJ1-6; D possibly corresponds to TRBD1 (5 bases). CDR1 and CDR2 (germline): DFQATT, SNEGSKA (reference sequence). The CDR3 is 17 residues long. V was trimmed by 2 bases and J by 5 bases, leaving 19 bases between them. This CDR3 reads CSARKGSAGGHNSPLHF. Written as DNA, the CDR3 is TGCAGTGCTAGAAAGGGGTCAGCGGGCGGGCATAATTCACCCCTCCACTTT.

CDR3 in amino acids: CASSPLSGDYGYTF. In DNA form, the CDR3 reads TGTGCCAGCAGCCCCCTGTCCGGGGACTATGGCTACACCTTC. The rearrangement links TRBV7-2 to TRBJ1-2; no firm D call. Germline V gene data show CDR1 as SGHTA and CDR2 as FQGNSA. The CDR3 totals 14 residues. Trimming removed 5 bases from V and 3 bases from J, with 13 bases in between.

The chain couples TRBV18 to TRBJ2-7; 9 bases are a match to TRBD1. Trimming took 3 bases from V and 2 from J; bases not matched to a gene: 8. Germline CDR1 is KGHSH and CDR2 is LQKENI. The CDR3 sequence is 16 residues long. The CDR3 sequence is CASSPYSGTGTYEQYF. The CDR3 nucleotides are TGTGCCAGCTCACCCTACTCCGGGACAGGGACCTACGAGCAGTACTTC.

The rearrangement uses TRBV20-1 and TRBJ1-1; D gene unclear. Germline V CDR1 and CDR2: DFQATT, SNEGSKA (reference sequence). The length of the CDR3 is 12 residues. Trimming shortened V by 6 bases and J by 0 bases, and 8 bases separated the two germline ends. The DNA for the CDR3 is TGCAGTGCCCTGACTGTGAACACTGAAGCTTTCTTT. Protein: CSALTVNTEAFF.

The rearrangement joins TRBV7-2 to TRBJ1-1; TRBD1 matches at 9 bases. The V segment lost 5 bases and the J segment 7 bases; nucleotides outside the gene matches: 2. The CDR3 sequence is 12 residues long. Germline V gene lookup returns CDR1 SGHTA and CDR2 FQGNSA. The CDR3 spells CASSPGQGEAFF. DNA for the CDR3: TGTGCCAGCAGCCCGGGACAGGGTGAAGCTTTCTTT.

The V and J genes are TRBV20-1 and TRBJ1-6; tentative D call: TRBD1 (6 bases). The CDR3 is made up of 12 amino acids. V shed 6 bases and J shed 7 bases, with 10 bases lying between them. The germline gives CDR1 DFQATT, CDR2 SNEGSKA (reference sequence). The CDR3 loop reads CSASQGNSPLHF. CDR3 sequence (DNA): TGCAGTGCCTCACAGGGAAATTCACCCCTCCACTTT.